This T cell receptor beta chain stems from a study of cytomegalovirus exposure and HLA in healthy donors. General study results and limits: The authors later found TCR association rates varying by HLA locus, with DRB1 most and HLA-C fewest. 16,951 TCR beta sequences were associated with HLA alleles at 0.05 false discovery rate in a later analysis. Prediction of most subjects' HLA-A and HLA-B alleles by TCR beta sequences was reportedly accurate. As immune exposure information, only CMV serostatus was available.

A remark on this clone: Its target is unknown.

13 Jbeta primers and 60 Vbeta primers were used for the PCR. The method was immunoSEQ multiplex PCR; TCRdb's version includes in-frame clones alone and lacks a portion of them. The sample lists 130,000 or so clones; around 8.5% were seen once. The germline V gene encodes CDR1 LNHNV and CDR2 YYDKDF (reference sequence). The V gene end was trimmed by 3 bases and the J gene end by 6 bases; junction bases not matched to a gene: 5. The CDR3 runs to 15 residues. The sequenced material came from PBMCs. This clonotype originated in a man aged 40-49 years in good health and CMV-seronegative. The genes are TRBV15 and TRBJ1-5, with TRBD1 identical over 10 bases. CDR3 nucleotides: TGTGCCACCAGCAGTGACAGGGGGCAAGGTCAGCCCCAGCATTTT. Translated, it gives CATSSDRGQGQPQHF.